This T cell receptor beta chain was obtained from a study of T cells in Graves' hyperthyroidism and ophthalmopathy. Study-level results: Most thyroid-expanded clonotypes above 0.001 were also found in blood.

TCR beta CDR3 region amplification was performed from RNA transcripts. The HTBI primer set served for first-round RT-PCR of the TCR CDR3. TCRdb re-derived calls from the multiplex PCR reads in MiXCR, one entry per CDR3 protein. The table has about 600,000 distinct CDR3 sequences, roughly 16% seen once. The trim removed 5 bases at V and 7 bases at J, leaving 9 bases unmatched. The germline V gene has CDR1 MDHEN and CDR2 SYDVKM. The CDR3 length is 15 residues. This clonotype has just a few counts. What it binds is not known. The receptor's source is a woman in her thirties or forties with Graves' ophthalmopathy. The rearrangement uses TRBV28 and TRBJ2-4; 9 nucleotides line up with TRBD2. The sequenced material came from blood. In DNA form, the CDR3 reads TGTGCCAGCAGTCCTCCAGGTAGCGGGAGTAACATTCAGTACTTC. Its translation: CASSPPGSGSNIQYF.